Below are 26 T cell receptor beta chains sequenced from a single sample in a study of blood T cells in healthy people across ages. The authors ran a second PCR of roughly 7 to 11 cycles using a sample-barcoded 5' primer and a J-beta primer mix. A single record per CDR3 protein comes from TCRdb applying MiXCR to the 5' RACE reads. This table holds approximately 1,000,000 distinct CDR3 sequences, over 35% found once. The sequenced material came from blood. The source of these receptors is a woman in her sixties in good health.

The chain carries TRBV24-1 and TRBJ2-7; 13 nucleotides line up with TRBD2. This CDR3 has 19 amino acids. The germline CDR1 and CDR2 sequences are KGHDR and SFDVKD. J was trimmed by 0 bases and V by 3 bases; bases with no gene match: 10. CDR3 in amino acids: CATSDNRGLAGESSYEQYF. As DNA, the CDR3 is TGTGCCACCAGTGATAATAGAGGACTAGCGGGAGAGTCCTCCTACGAGCAGTACTTC.

This clonotype was seen a few times. This rearrangement joins TRBV20-1 to TRBJ2-7, with D perhaps TRBD1 (6 bases). V lost 4 bases, J lost 0 bases, and 19 bases lay in between. The CDR3 runs 16 residues. CDR1 DFQATT and CDR2 SNEGSKA come from the germline V gene (reference sequence). In DNA, the CDR3 is TGCAGTGCTAATTCCCAAACAGGGCCGAGCTCCTACGAGCAGTACTTC. This gives the protein CSANSQTGPSSYEQYF.

The chain is built from TRBV6-2 or TRBV6-3 and TRBJ2-5; possibly TRBD1 for D (6 bases). Trimming removed 10 bases from V and 4 bases from J, with 16 bases in between. CDR3 length: 13 residues. Germline CDR1 is MNHEY and CDR2 is SVGEGT. CDR3: CATDDRRSETQYF. The CDR3 nucleotides are TGTGCCACCGATGACAGGAGATCAGAGACCCAGTACTTC.

V is TRBV7-8 and J is TRBJ2-7; D gene ambiguous. V shed 1 base and J shed 3 bases, with 16 bases lying between them. Germline V CDR1 and CDR2: SGHVS, FQNEAQ. This CDR3 is built from 16 residues. CDR3 region: CASSLGGSLENYEQYF. DNA for the CDR3: TGTGCCAGCAGCTTAGGGGGTAGTCTCGAGAACTACGAGCAGTACTTC.

The V gene is TRBV24-1, the J gene TRBJ2-1; D could derive from TRBD1 or TRBD2 (5 bases each). The V gene lost 2 bases and the J gene lost 0 bases, with 10 bases spanning the gap. This CDR3 comprises 16 residues. Per germline, CDR1 KGHDR and CDR2 SFDVKD. CDR3 in amino acids: CATSDSTGRSYNEQFF. The CDR3 nucleotides are TGTGCCACCAGTGATTCCACGGGACGCTCCTACAATGAGCAGTTCTTC.

This clonotype was recorded at least ten times. The chain has TRBV27 and TRBJ2-3; D is perhaps TRBD2 (6 bases). The V gene's germline CDR1 is MNHEY and CDR2 SMNVEV (reference sequence). This CDR3 has 14 amino acids. V was cut by 4 bases and J by 6 bases, with 14 bases left in between. CDR3 region: CASSSTSIWDTQYF. The DNA of the CDR3 is TGTGCCAGCAGTTCGACTAGTATATGGGATACGCAGTATTTT.

The sample holds a few counts of this clonotype. This sequence joins TRBV29-1 and TRBJ2-2; unclear D gene. The CDR3 runs 14 residues. Trimming pared 8 bases from V and 7 bases from J, leaving 20 bases between. Germline CDR1 is SQVTM and CDR2 is ANQGSEA. The CDR3 nucleotides read TGCAGCATAAGAACGGACCTCTGGGGCGGGGAGCTGTTTTTT. This gives the protein CSIRTDLWGGELFF.

For the CDR3, the DNA is TGTGCCAGCAGCTTAATACGGGGGTCTGGAGAGACCCAGTACTTC. Translated, it gives CASSLIRGSGETQYF. The chain joins TRBV7-2 to TRBJ2-5; D is possibly TRBD2 (6 bases). Germline CDR1 reads SGHTA; CDR2 reads FQGNSA. V lost 2 bases and J lost 4, with 14 bases in between. The CDR3 is 15 residues long.

This chain connects TRBV11-2 to TRBJ2-5; D uncertain. V lost 3 bases and J 1 base, leaving 12 bases between the germline ends. The CDR3 sequence is 15 residues long. The germline V gene encodes CDR1 SGHAT and CDR2 FQNNGV. The CDR3 DNA reads TGTGCCAGCAGCTTGGATCAGGTGTTCCAAGAGACCCAGTACTTC. Protein product: CASSLDQVFQETQYF.

The V call is TRBV7-9, the J call TRBJ2-1, with no clear D. In germline, CDR1 is SEHNR, CDR2 FQNEAQ (reference sequence). The CDR3 extends over 13 amino acids. The V gene lost 6 bases and the J gene lost 8 bases, with 14 bases spanning the gap. Here the CDR3 reads CASSVSVGYEQFF. In DNA form, the CDR3 reads TGTGCCAGCAGTGTCTCCGTCGGCTATGAGCAGTTCTTC.

This clonotype was picked up a small number of times. The chain employs TRBV10-2 and TRBJ1-2; no clear D. The germline V and J ends were trimmed by 0 bases and 6 bases, with 17 bases remaining between them. This CDR3 contains 16 residues. The germline CDR1 and CDR2 sequences are WSHSY and SAAADI. CDR3 sequence reads: CASSESRGRGGDGYTF. The CDR3 DNA is TGCGCCAGCAGTGAGTCTCGTGGGCGTGGTGGGGATGGCTACACCTTC.

This clonotype was detected a few times. The V and J genes are TRBV13 and TRBJ2-7; TRBD1 aligns across 8 bases. With V trimmed by 10 bases and J by 5 bases, 7 bases remained unmatched. This CDR3 contains 12 residues. CDR1 and CDR2 from the germline V gene are PRHDT and FYEKMQ (reference sequence). CDR3 sequence (DNA): TGTGCCACAAGCAGGGGGCTGAACGAGCAGTACTTC. This codes for CATSRGLNEQYF. The variable domain in full, completed from reference TRBV13 and TRBJ2-7, reads AAGVIQSPRHLIKEKRETATLKCYPIPRHDTVYWYQQGPGQDPQFLISFYEKMQSDKGSIPDRFSAQQFSDYHSELNMSSLELGDSALYFCATSRGLNEQYFGPGTRLTVT.

Notes on this clonotype: At one end, the junction sequence differs from germline, possibly due to a read error. The chain uses TRBV7-2 and TRBJ2-3, with a possible D match to TRBD2 (5 bases). CDR1 and CDR2 from the germline V gene are SGHTA and FQGNSA. CDR3 size: 14 residues. In nucleotides, the CDR3 is TGTGCCTGGATGGCTAGCCTCAGCACAGATGCGCAGTATTTT. It is translated as CAWMASLSTDAQYF. Combining the CDR3 with reference TRBV7-2 and TRBJ2-3 gives the whole variable domain GAGVSQSPSNKVTEKGKDVELRCDPISGHTALYWYRQSLGQGLEFLIYFQGNSAPDKSGLPSDRFSAERTGGSVSTLTIQRTQQEDSAVYLCAWMASLSTDAQYFGPGTRLTVL.

This clonotype has just a few counts. This chain uses TRBV11-2 with TRBJ1-1; D might be TRBD1 (6 bases). CDR3 length: 11 amino acids. Trimming took 9 bases from V and 10 from J, leaving 15 bases between them. Germline CDR1 SGHAT, CDR2 FQNNGV. The chain's CDR3 is CASTSGDPAFF. CDR3 sequence (DNA): TGTGCCAGTACCTCAGGGGACCCAGCTTTCTTT. Drawing the rest from reference TRBV11-2 and TRBJ1-1, the complete variable domain is EAGVAQSPRYKIIEKRQSVAFWCNPISGHATLYWYQQILGQGPKLLIQFQNNGVVDDSQLPKDRFSAERLKGVDSTLKIQPAKLEDSAVYLCASTSGDPAFFGQGTRLTVV.

The CDR3 DNA sequence: TGTGCCAGCAGCCTTAGCGGGAGCCCGGAGACCCAGTACTTC. Its protein is CASSLSGSPETQYF. V usage is TRBV3-1 and J usage is TRBJ2-7, with 9 bases matching TRBD2. The tail of the sequence fits TRBJ2-5 better, so the J call may be wrong. The germline CDR1 and CDR2 sequences are LGHDT and YNNKEL (reference sequence). CDR3 length equals 14 residues.

Remarks on this clonotype: At one boundary the junction diverges from the germline segment, which might be a read error. The chain carries TRBV12-3 or TRBV12-4 and TRBJ1-2, with 7 bases fitting TRBD1. The CDR3 totals 12 residues. CDR3 sequence: CASSGTVASYTF. The DNA of the CDR3 is TGTGCCAGCAGTGGGACAGTGGCTAGCTATACCTTC.

This clonotype appeared once. The chain recombines TRBV12-5 with TRBJ2-1; 12 bases fit TRBD2. J was trimmed by 2 bases and V by 6 bases; bases with no gene match: 5. The CDR3 covers 16 residues. The V gene's germline CDR1 is LGHNT and CDR2 FRNRAP. The CDR3 reads CASGPGTSGPYNEQFF. CDR3 in DNA: TGTGCTAGTGGCCCCGGGACTAGCGGGCCCTACAATGAGCAGTTCTTC. The full variable domain, in which reference TRBV12-5 and TRBJ2-1 provide the parts outside the CDR3, is DARVTQTPRHKVTEMGQEVTMRCQPILGHNTVFWYRQTMMQGLELLAYFRNRAPLDDSGMPKDRFSAEMPDATLATLKIQPSEPRDSAVYFCASGPGTSGPYNEQFFGPGTRLTVL.

Remarks on this clonotype: Possible read error: a much larger clone is one base away. The genes are TRBV7-2 and TRBJ1-6; 8 bases line up with TRBD1. Per the germline V gene, CDR1 is SGHTA and CDR2 is FQGNSA. V lost 5 bases, J lost 5 bases, and 11 bases stayed unmatched. This CDR3 has 17 residues. This CDR3 reads CASSLTSMTGDNSPLHF. For the CDR3, the DNA is TGTGCCAGCAGCCTTACCAGTATGACAGGGGATAATTCACCCCTCCACTTT.

This clonotype was picked up many times. This sequence joins TRBV5-1 and TRBJ2-5; 9 nucleotides align to TRBD2. Losses at the gene ends were 4 bases for V and 5 bases for J; bases not matched to a gene: 12. The CDR3 contains 16 residues. Germline V gives CDR1 SGHRS, CDR2 YFSETQ. The CDR3 DNA reads TGCGCCAGCAGCCCGACGACTAGCGGAGGGGGGGAGACCCAGTACTTC. This sequence encodes CASSPTTSGGGETQYF.

The V call is TRBV29-1, the J call TRBJ2-1, with TRBD2 matching 7 bases. In germline, CDR1 is SQVTM, CDR2 ANQGSEA. This CDR3 has 14 residues. J gave up 5 bases and V 8 bases, and 12 bases lay outside the gene matches. The CDR3 loop reads CSHSGGGGHNEQFF. The DNA of the CDR3 is TGCAGCCACTCGGGGGGAGGAGGCCACAATGAGCAGTTCTTC.

The gene calls are TRBV2 and TRBJ2-1, with 9 positions matching TRBD2. Germline assignment: CDR1 SNHLY and CDR2 FYNNEI. The V and J ends lost 6 bases and 9 bases, in that order; junction bases with no gene match: 6. There are 13 residues in the CDR3. This CDR3 reads CASRRGLATEQFF. The CDR3, as DNA: TGTGCCAGCAGGAGAGGACTAGCGACTGAGCAGTTCTTC.

V usage is TRBV29-1 and J usage is TRBJ2-5; 8 bases match TRBD2. From germline, CDR1 is SQVTM and CDR2 ANQGSEA. Trimming at V came to 5 bases and at J to 11 bases, leaving 13 bases not matched to a gene. The CDR3 consists of 13 residues. As DNA, the CDR3 is TGCAGCGTTCCAGCGGGAGATCCCAATGAGCAGTACTTC. Its translation: CSVPAGDPNEQYF.

The J gene is TRBJ2-7, the V gene TRBV7-2; TRBD1 agrees at 8 bases. The CDR3 contains 13 residues. Germline V gene lookup returns CDR1 SGHTA and CDR2 FQGNSA. V lost 6 bases to trimming and J lost 5 bases; unmatched junction nucleotides: 6. CDR3 sequence (DNA): TGTGCCAGCAGTCGGGACAGGAGCAACGAGCAGTACTTC. Its translation is CASSRDRSNEQYF.

This clonotype was observed a handful of times. The chain links TRBV14 to TRBJ2-5; no clear D gene. This CDR3 comprises 15 residues. The germline CDR1 and CDR2 sequences are SGHDN and FVKESK. The V gene lost 0 bases and the J gene lost 4 bases, with 12 bases spanning the gap. In DNA, the CDR3 is TGTGCCAGCAGCCAAGATCCAGCCCCTCTAGAGACCCAGTACTTC. Its protein product is CASSQDPAPLETQYF.

The chain is built from TRBV20-1 and TRBJ1-5; D unclear. Germline V gene sequence: CDR1 DFQATT, CDR2 SNEGSKA (reference sequence). Trimming left V 4 bases short and J 0 bases short, with 10 bases between. CDR3 length: 14 residues. The CDR3 reads CSANTENSNQPQHF. For the CDR3, the DNA is TGCAGTGCTAACACAGAGAATAGCAATCAGCCCCAGCATTTT.

V usage is TRBV7-6 and J usage is TRBJ2-3, with D maybe TRBD1 (5 bases). The V end lost 1 base, the J end lost 5 bases, and 10 bases lay between the germline ends. Germline CDR1 SGHVS, CDR2 FNYEAQ. The CDR3 runs to 14 residues. In DNA, the CDR3 is TGTGCCAGCAGCTTAGAAGGGGTAATAGATACGCAGTATTTT. Amino acid sequence: CASSLEGVIDTQYF.